This T cell receptor (beta chain) appears in the sequencing data of a study of early T cells in non-severe SARS-CoV-2 infection. Study-level information: Chains stayed unpaired after sequencing of bulk RNA from unsorted whole blood.

Individual cDNA molecules received unique molecular identifiers. TCRdb analysed the 5' RACE reads with MiXCR anew, one entry per CDR3 protein. This table has about 18,000 distinct CDR3 sequences, approximately 5.6% appearing once. This clonotype was seen at least ten times. The antigen remains unidentified. Trimming cost V 7 bases and J 2 bases; bases outside gene matches: 13. The CDR3 runs 16 residues. The study, taken as a whole, reports: A preference for anti-spike CD8 responses marked VDJdb matching, which missed private and CD4 specificities.

The V call is TRBV12-3 or TRBV12-4, the J call TRBJ1-1, with TRBD1 matching 7 bases. Sequenced: whole blood. This receptor was identified in an adult who was a healthcare worker with PCR-confirmed SARS-CoV-2 infection or an uninfected control (not recorded which). The CDR3 DNA reads TGTGCCAGCACCCATTTTCAAGACAGGGACAACACTGAAGCTTTCTTT. This encodes CASTHFQDRDNTEAFF.